This T cell receptor beta chain came from a study of blood T cells in healthy people across ages. Study at large: Per every two T cells, about one barcoded beta molecule was captured by template switching. Study observations and caveats: Unsorted PBMCs ruled out conclusive naive versus antigen-experienced comparison. In these data, TCR beta diversity tracked strongly with naive T cell percentage.

The sample holds a few counts of this clonotype. Its antigen is not identified. With 0 bases removed from V and 5 bases from J, the gap between germline ends came to 20 bases. Germline CDR1 reads SGDLS; CDR2 reads YYNGEE. The CDR3 is made up of 17 amino acids. The second PCR ran about 6 to 12 cycles with a sample-barcoded 5' primer and J-beta primers. A tag from a template-switch adaptor with 12 random nucleotides marked each cDNA molecule. In TCRdb, the 5' RACE reads were re-called with MiXCR into one record per CDR3 protein. Of about 1.6 million distinct CDR3 sequences in the sample, roughly 32% were seen once.

The specimen sequenced was blood. The V call is TRBV9, the J call TRBJ1-2; perhaps TRBD1 as D (5 bases). The clonotype comes from a woman aged 25 to 39 in good health. Written as DNA, the CDR3 is TGTGCCAGCAGCGTAGCTCCGGGGGGGGGGACCCCTTATGGCTACACCTTC. The encoded protein is CASSVAPGGGTPYGYTF.